The next 31 T cell receptor beta chains were all read from a single sample in a study of cytomegalovirus exposure and HLA in healthy donors. PCR amplification relied on 60 Vbeta primers (plus 13 Jbeta primers). Assay: immunoSEQ multiplex PCR; the TCRdb copy retains only in-frame clones and omits some. This sample carries fewer than 150,000 clones, under 85% of them seen once, and the ten largest clones take roughly 3%. The specimen sequenced was PBMCs. The receptor set was obtained from a man aged 25 to 40 in good health and CMV-seronegative.

The count of this clone is one. The chain links TRBV11-2 to TRBJ1-1; TRBD1 agrees at 7 bases. The germline V gene encodes CDR1 SGHAT and CDR2 FQNNGV. Trimming at V came to 5 bases and at J to 4 bases, leaving 7 bases not matched to a gene. The CDR3 loop spans 14 amino acids. CDR3 bases: TGTGCCAGCAGCCCACGACAGGGTGCCACTGAAGCTTTCTTT. Amino acids: CASSPRQGATEAFF.

In this sample, this clone turned up a few times. V usage is TRBV5-1 and J usage is TRBJ2-1; 11 nucleotides line up with TRBD2. V shed 2 bases, J shed 6 bases, and the junction held 19 bases outside the gene matches. The germline V gene encodes CDR1 SGHRS and CDR2 YFSETQ. This CDR3 spans 20 amino acids. This CDR3 reads CASSFRLAGFLAEPTNEQFF. Here the CDR3 DNA reads TGCGCCAGCAGCTTCCGACTAGCGGGGTTCCTCGCGGAACCCACCAATGAGCAGTTCTTC.

This clone has only a few counts. V gene TRBV18 combines with J gene TRBJ2-7, with TRBD2 as a possible D gene (5 bases). The germline CDR1 and CDR2 sequences are KGHSH and LQKENI. This CDR3 has 15 residues. The germline V and J ends were trimmed by 3 bases and 7 bases, with 19 bases remaining between them. In nucleotides, the CDR3 is TGTGCCAGCTCACCCTACGGGGAGATTTCATCTGAGCAGTACTTC. Protein product: CASSPYGEISSEQYF.

This clone appeared a few times. The rearrangement uses TRBV4-3 and TRBJ2-7; 11 bases fit TRBD2. With 2 bases clipped from V and 2 bases from J, the junction kept 17 bases outside the gene matches. In germline, CDR1 is LGHNA, CDR2 YSLEER. The CDR3 spans 20 residues. The DNA for the CDR3 is TGCGCCAGCAGCCAACGAGCAGGGACTAGCGGATCTCGTAATCCCTACGAGCAGTACTTC. Translating it yields CASSQRAGTSGSRNPYEQYF.

The rearrangement links TRBV6-5 to TRBJ2-7, with 12 bases matching TRBD2. The CDR3 is 15 residues long. V lost 0 bases to trimming and J lost 6 bases; unmatched junction nucleotides: 3. Germline CDR1 and CDR2: MNHEY and SVGAGI. Here the CDR3 reads CASSYSILAGGEQYF. The CDR3 DNA is TGTGCCAGCAGTTACTCGATACTAGCGGGGGGCGAGCAGTACTTC.

This rearrangement joins TRBV6-1 to TRBJ1-2; D uncertain. V lost 6 bases and J lost 3, with 11 bases in between. The germline V gene encodes CDR1 MNHNS and CDR2 SASEGT. This CDR3 region has 13 residues. The CDR3 reads CASRPQEYYGYTF. The CDR3 nucleotides read TGTGCCAGCAGGCCCCAGGAATACTATGGCTACACCTTC.

In this sample, this clone turned up a few times. The V call is TRBV15, the J call TRBJ2-1; D may be TRBD2 (5 bases). V lost 6 bases, J lost 5 bases, and 14 bases lay in between. CDR1 and CDR2 (germline): LNHNV, YYDKDF (reference sequence). The CDR3 loop spans 14 amino acids. The CDR3 reads CATRTTTAHNEQFF. CDR3 in DNA: TGTGCCACCAGGACGACTACCGCTCACAATGAGCAGTTCTTC.

J is TRBJ2-1 and V is TRBV5-1, with 8 bases identical to TRBD1. V shed 4 bases and J 0 bases; nucleotides not matched to a gene: 9. This CDR3 region has 17 residues. Germline CDR1 reads SGHRS; CDR2 reads YFSETQ. CDR3 sequence (DNA): TGCGCCAGCAGCGGCGGTACAGGGGGGAGCTCCTACAATGAGCAGTTCTTC. Its translation: CASSGGTGGSSYNEQFF.

The CDR3 DNA reads as TGTGCCAGCAGCCTCCCCCGGGACAGGGATTCACCCCTCCACTTT. This gives the protein CASSLPRDRDSPLHF. V is TRBV6-5 and J is TRBJ1-6; 9 nucleotides line up with TRBD1. The CDR3 is 15 residues long. Germline V gives CDR1 MNHEY, CDR2 SVGAGI. Germline trimming cut 6 bases from V and 8 bases from J; bases unmatched to any gene: 8.

The chain joins TRBV2 to TRBJ2-7; 9 positions agree with TRBD2. The CDR3 length is 15 residues. Germline trimming cut 1 base from V and 7 bases from J; bases unmatched to any gene: 8. Germline V gives CDR1 SNHLY, CDR2 FYNNEI. The CDR3 reads CASSEGAGGLMEQYF. The CDR3 DNA sequence: TGTGCCAGCAGTGAAGGAGCGGGGGGCCTGATGGAGCAGTACTTC.

The chain combines TRBV5-1 with TRBJ2-1; 8 bases agree with TRBD2. Trimming at V came to 4 bases and at J to 5 bases, leaving 8 bases not matched to a gene. CDR3 length: 15 amino acids. The germline V gene encodes CDR1 SGHRS and CDR2 YFSETQ. The CDR3 DNA is TGCGCCAGCAGCATGACCGGGACTAGTCACAATGAGCAGTTCTTC. Translating gives CASSMTGTSHNEQFF.

The CDR3 DNA is TGTGCCTGGAGGGAGCGCCCAGGGAATGAAAAACTGTTTTTT. Translating it yields CAWRERPGNEKLFF. This sequence joins TRBV30 and TRBJ1-4; tentatively, D is TRBD1 (5 bases). Germline V lookup: CDR1 GTSNPN, CDR2 SVGIG (reference sequence). The V end was cut by 3 bases, the J end by 5 bases, with 13 bases between. The CDR3 is 14 residues long.

This chain joins TRBV4-1 and TRBJ1-1; D gene uncertain. V lost 1 base, J lost 4 bases, and 22 bases lay in between. There are 18 residues in the CDR3. The germline V gene has CDR1 MGHRA and CDR2 YSYEKL. The CDR3 DNA reads as TGCGCCAGCAGCCAAGTCGAGGTAGGATTAGGCCGGGGCACTGAAGCTTTCTTT. Translation gives CASSQVEVGLGRGTEAFF.

The chain links TRBV7-9 to TRBJ1-5; tentatively, D is TRBD1 (6 bases). Trimming removed 2 bases at V and 5 bases at J, with 10 bases between. This CDR3 spans 14 amino acids. The germline CDR1 and CDR2 sequences are SEHNR and FQNEAQ (reference sequence). CDR3 in amino acids: CASSLSGDDQPQHF. The CDR3, as DNA: TGTGCCAGCAGCTTATCAGGGGACGATCAGCCCCAGCATTTT. The full variable domain, with the rest looked up from reference TRBV7-9 and TRBJ1-5, is DTGVSQNPRHKITKRGQNVTFRCDPISEHNRLYWYRQTLGQGPEFLTYFQNEAQLEKSRLLSDRFSAERPKGSFSTLEIQRTEQGDSAMYLCASSLSGDDQPQHFGDGTRLSIL.

This rearrangement joins TRBV9 to TRBJ2-3; 15 bases match TRBD2. The CDR3 is made up of 17 amino acids. Germline V gene data show CDR1 as SGDLS and CDR2 as YYNGEE. The J segment lost 3 bases and the V segment lost 2 bases, leaving 4 bases of the junction unmatched. The DNA for the CDR3 is TGTGCCAGCAGCGTTGGACTAGCGGGGGGGCGGACAGATACGCAGTATTTT. Translation gives CASSVGLAGGRTDTQYF.

The V gene is TRBV28, the J gene TRBJ2-7; D not resolved. From germline, CDR1 is MDHEN and CDR2 SYDVKM. Trimming left V 5 bases short and J 2 bases short, with 10 bases between. The CDR3 extends over 13 amino acids. The CDR3 DNA reads as TGTGCCAGCAGTCCCACCCCTACCTACGAGCAGTACTTC. It translates to CASSPTPTYEQYF.

V is TRBV7-2 and J is TRBJ2-3, with 8 bases aligning to TRBD2. With V trimmed by 6 bases and J by 2 bases, 13 bases remained unmatched. The length of the CDR3 is 17 residues. Per germline, CDR1 SGHTA and CDR2 FQGNSA. CDR3 DNA: TGTGCCAGCAGGCCTGGGGTTAGCGGGGTCGACACAGATACGCAGTATTTT. Amino acids: CASRPGVSGVDTDTQYF. Together with reference TRBV7-2 and TRBJ2-3, the CDR3 gives the full variable domain: GAGVSQSPSNKVTEKGKDVELRCDPISGHTALYWYRQSLGQGLEFLIYFQGNSAPDKSGLPSDRFSAERTGGSVSTLTIQRTQQEDSAVYLCASRPGVSGVDTDTQYFGPGTRLTVL.

The chain links TRBV27 to TRBJ2-1; maybe TRBD1 (6 bases). From germline, CDR1 is MNHEY and CDR2 SMNVEV (reference sequence). V was cut by 6 bases and J by 3 bases, with 12 bases left in between. The CDR3 sequence is 14 residues long. For the CDR3, the DNA is TGTGCCAGCAGCCAGGGGAGCCTCTACAATGAGCAGTTCTTC. This translates into CASSQGSLYNEQFF.

The chain joins TRBV9 to TRBJ2-1; 10 nucleotides align to TRBD2. J was trimmed by 8 bases and V by 4 bases; bases with no gene match: 9. Germline V gene lookup returns CDR1 SGDLS and CDR2 YYNGEE. This CDR3 contains 15 residues. The CDR3: CASSPSGGAVHEQFF. The CDR3, as DNA: TGTGCCAGCAGCCCGAGCGGGGGGGCCGTACATGAGCAGTTCTTC.

V is TRBV7-2 and J is TRBJ2-6; perhaps TRBD2 as D (6 bases). CDR1 is SGHTA, CDR2 FQGNSA, per germline. The CDR3 spans 17 residues. The germline V and J ends were trimmed by 2 bases and 4 bases, with 15 bases remaining between them. CDR3 nucleotides: TGTGCCAGCAGCTTAACGGGAGTTGTGACAGGGGCCAACGTCCTGACTTTC. It yields the protein CASSLTGVVTGANVLTF.

The rearrangement joins TRBV4-1 to TRBJ2-1, with TRBD2 as a possible D gene (6 bases). The V end lost 5 bases, the J end lost 9 bases, and 14 bases lay between the germline ends. CDR1 MGHRA and CDR2 YSYEKL come from the germline V gene. CDR3 length: 13 amino acids. CDR3 protein: CASSDHAGREQFF. CDR3 bases: TGCGCCAGCAGCGACCACGCGGGGCGTGAGCAGTTCTTC.

This clone was counted a few times. The V and J genes are TRBV29-1 and TRBJ2-1, with TRBD2 matching over 8 bases. Losses at the gene ends were 5 bases for V and 10 bases for J; bases not matched to a gene: 10. CDR3 length equals 13 residues. Germline V gene lookup returns CDR1 SQVTM and CDR2 ANQGSEA. The CDR3 spells CSVRTSLTREQFF. CDR3 DNA: TGCAGCGTTCGGACTAGCCTAACTAGGGAGCAGTTCTTC.

This chain links TRBV10-1 with TRBJ1-2; possibly TRBD1 for D (6 bases). Germline CDR1 is WNHNN and CDR2 is SYGVQD (reference sequence). This CDR3 spans 14 amino acids. V was shortened by 7 bases and J by 5 bases, with 17 bases between the two germline ends. The CDR3 region is CASKQGRWGYGYTF. The CDR3, as DNA: TGCGCCAGCAAGCAGGGGCGGTGGGGATATGGCTACACCTTC.

The chain combines TRBV18 with TRBJ1-4; the D is unclear. Trimming shortened V by 6 bases and J by 7 bases, and 21 bases separated the two germline ends. This CDR3 has 16 residues. Looked up from germline, CDR1 is KGHSH and CDR2 is LQKENI. The CDR3 loop reads CASSLSHRREAEKLFF. The CDR3 region has the DNA TGTGCCAGCTCTCTATCTCACAGACGGGAGGCTGAAAAACTGTTTTTT.

The gene calls are TRBV21-1 and TRBJ1-3; the D call of TRBD1 is as the table states it, not checked on the DNA. TRBV21-1 is a pseudogene segment. The CDR3 is 17 residues long. The CDR3, as DNA: TGTGCCACCTCAGACTCCGAAATCAGGGCCCCTGGAAACACCATATATTTT. Amino acids: CATSDSEIRAPGNTIYF.

This chain links TRBV7-9 with TRBJ1-1, with D perhaps matching TRBD1 (5 bases). The CDR3 extends over 14 amino acids. V was trimmed by 5 bases and J by 0 bases, leaving 10 bases between them. CDR1 is SEHNR, CDR2 FQNEAQ, per germline (reference sequence). The CDR3 sequence: CASSPRQMNTEAFF. For the CDR3, the DNA is TGTGCCAGCAGCCCAAGACAGATGAACACTGAAGCTTTCTTT.

The V gene is TRBV27, the J gene TRBJ2-7, with 10 bases that match TRBD1. Germline CDR1 MNHEY, CDR2 SMNVEV (reference sequence). CDR3 length: 14 amino acids. The V gene end was trimmed by 5 bases and the J gene end by 3 bases; junction bases not matched to a gene: 4. CDR3 in amino acids: CASSRQGANYEQYF. CDR3 DNA sequence: TGTGCCAGCAGTCGACAGGGGGCTAACTACGAGCAGTACTTC.

The J gene is TRBJ1-2, the V gene TRBV30; D gene ambiguous. The CDR3 consists of 15 residues. Per the germline V gene, CDR1 is GTSNPN and CDR2 is SVGIG (reference sequence). Trimming shortened V by 0 bases and J by 6 bases, and 17 bases separated the two germline ends. CDR3 in DNA: TGTGCCTGGAGTGTTTTAGAGGGCCAACTCGATGGCTACACCTTC. This codes for CAWSVLEGQLDGYTF.

V gene TRBV28 combines with J gene TRBJ2-7; 7 nucleotides match TRBD1. Trimming removed 6 bases from V and 4 bases from J; junction bases left unmatched: 3. The CDR3 loop spans 12 amino acids. Germline loops: CDR1 MDHEN, CDR2 SYDVKM. CDR3 DNA: TGTGCCAGCAGGAGACAGGGTTACGAGCAGTACTTC. It is translated as CASRRQGYEQYF.

In the case of this clone: A much bigger clone sits one base away, suggesting this may be a read error. The chain joins TRBV9 to TRBJ1-5; weak D call: TRBD1 (6 bases). V lost 3 bases, J lost 2 bases, and 6 bases lay in between. This CDR3 region has 13 residues. The germline gives CDR1 SGDLS, CDR2 YYNGEE. The CDR3: CASSDRGNQPQHF. The CDR3 DNA follows: TGTGCCAGCAGCGACAGGGGCAATCAGCCCCAGCATTTT.

The CDR3: CASSIGQGYYGYTF. In DNA, the CDR3 is TGTGCCAGTAGTATAGGACAGGGTTACTATGGCTACACCTTC. The rearrangement uses TRBV19 and TRBJ1-2; 7 nucleotides match TRBD1. Germline CDR1 is LNHDA and CDR2 is SQIVND (reference sequence). V lost 1 base, J lost 3 bases, and 2 bases stayed unmatched. The CDR3 is made up of 14 amino acids.